These 14 T cell receptor beta chains originate from one sample sequenced in a study of blood T cell repertoires in COVID-19 (dated by TCRdb to about 2020). Library preparation used the immunoSEQ multiplex PCR assay. What TCRdb holds here is the immuneACCESS table cut down to in-frame rearrangements. Part of the clones is not present; checked against another copy, under half of the missing clones reflect an unresolved V gene, and the others are unexplained. Counted in this sample were about 310,000 clones; 89% of them appeared once. Of the sample, almost 9.5% falls within the top ten clones. Specimen: PBMCs or T cells enriched from blood (not recorded which). All receptors come from a woman aged 30 to 39 who had recovered from COVID-19.

The chain couples TRBV27 to TRBJ2-1, with 7 bases fitting TRBD2. The CDR3 covers 15 residues. V was clipped by 3 bases and J by 6 bases; unmatched bases: 8. Germline V gene lookup returns CDR1 MNHEY and CDR2 SMNVEV (reference sequence). The CDR3 nucleotides read TGTGCCAGCAGTTTCTGGCGGGAGCCATTCAATGAGCAGTTCTTC. It codes for CASSFWREPFNEQFF.

The rearrangement joins TRBV7-9 to TRBJ1-4; possibly TRBD1 for D (5 bases). CDR1 is SEHNR and CDR2 is FQNEAQ in the germline V gene (reference sequence). This CDR3 comprises 14 residues. V lost 5 bases and J 5 bases, leaving 12 bases between the germline ends. Written as DNA, the CDR3 is TGTGCCAGCAGCCCCGGGACTTTAAATGAAAAACTGTTTTTT. Its translation: CASSPGTLNEKLFF.

This chain links TRBV4-2 with TRBJ2-3, with 7 positions matching TRBD2. The V segment lost 0 bases and the J segment 7 bases; nucleotides outside the gene matches: 10. This CDR3 has 16 residues. Looked up from germline, CDR1 is LGHNA and CDR2 is YNFKEQ. This chain's CDR3 is CASSQETAGPGNTQYF. The CDR3, as DNA: TGTGCCAGCAGCCAAGAAACAGCGGGGCCAGGGAATACGCAGTATTTT.

V and J are TRBV7-2 and TRBJ2-7; TRBD1 might be the D (5 bases). Germline CDR1 and CDR2: SGHTA and FQGNSA. Between the trimmed V and J ends, which lost 5 bases and 3 bases, there was a span of 14 bases. The CDR3 is 14 amino acids. CDR3 in amino acids: CASSHRQRDYEQYF. The CDR3 DNA follows: TGTGCCAGCAGCCACCGACAGAGAGACTACGAGCAGTACTTC. Using reference TRBV7-2 and TRBJ2-7 for the parts outside the CDR3, the full variable domain is GAGVSQSPSNKVTEKGKDVELRCDPISGHTALYWYRQSLGQGLEFLIYFQGNSAPDKSGLPSDRFSAERTGGSVSTLTIQRTQQEDSAVYLCASSHRQRDYEQYFGPGTRLTVT.

This chain links TRBV24-1 with TRBJ2-1, with TRBD2 matching over 7 bases. The V gene end was trimmed by 0 bases and the J gene end by 9 bases; junction bases not matched to a gene: 10. CDR1 is KGHDR and CDR2 is SFDVKD in the germline V gene. The CDR3 consists of 16 residues. CDR3 sequence: CATSDLYAGDGGEQFF. CDR3 nucleotide sequence: TGTGCCACCAGTGATTTGTATGCGGGAGACGGGGGTGAGCAGTTCTTC.

The rearrangement joins TRBV7-6 to TRBJ2-1; 10 nucleotides agree with TRBD2. Germline lookup yields CDR1 SGHVS and CDR2 FNYEAQ. The CDR3 extends over 15 amino acids. V gave up 4 bases and J gave up 3 bases; unmatched junction bases: 3. CDR3 amino acids: CASSSASGGYNEQFF. The CDR3 bases are TGTGCCAGCAGCTCAGCTAGCGGGGGCTACAATGAGCAGTTCTTC.

The V and J genes are TRBV2 and TRBJ2-7, with D possibly TRBD2 on 5 matching bases. Germline CDR1 SNHLY, CDR2 FYNNEI. The CDR3 totals 14 residues. V lost 4 bases to trimming and J lost 2 bases, with 12 bases between them. The CDR3 loop is CASSASAVAYEQYF. The DNA for the CDR3 is TGTGCCAGCAGTGCATCAGCGGTAGCCTACGAGCAGTACTTC.

J is TRBJ2-2 and V is TRBV19; D may be TRBD1 (6 bases). CDR3 length equals 15 residues. V gave up 4 bases and J gave up 7 bases, with 16 bases separating them. Looked up from germline, CDR1 is LNHDA and CDR2 is SQIVND (reference sequence). The CDR3 nucleotides are TGTGCCAGTAGTACTACAGGGTCTCAAATCGGGGAGCTGTTTTTT. This translates into CASSTTGSQIGELFF.

This rearrangement joins TRBV5-4 to TRBJ2-1; 10 bases are a match to TRBD2. There are 13 residues in the CDR3. Losses at the gene ends were 2 bases for V and 10 bases for J; bases not matched to a gene: 3. Germline V gene lookup returns CDR1 SGHNT and CDR2 YYREEE (reference sequence). CDR3 nucleotides: TGTGCCAGCAGCTTTTCGGGACTAGCGGAGCAGTTCTTC. Its protein is CASSFSGLAEQFF.

The rearrangement links TRBV6-5 to TRBJ2-1, with D possibly TRBD2 on 6 matching bases. V lost 8 bases to trimming and J lost 0 bases, with 14 bases between them. CDR3 length equals 15 residues. Germline-derived CDR1 and CDR2 are MNHEY and SVGAGI. CDR3 DNA sequence: TGTGCCAGCCGGGGACTCACCAGCTCCTACAATGAGCAGTTCTTC. Protein product: CASRGLTSSYNEQFF.

The V gene is TRBV5-4, the J gene TRBJ1-4, with a tentative D call TRBD1 (5 bases). The CDR3 spans 15 residues. Germline V gene data show CDR1 as SGHNT and CDR2 as YYREEE (reference sequence). Between the trimmed V and J ends, which lost 3 bases and 3 bases, there was a span of 12 bases. CDR3 nucleotides: TGTGCCAGCAGCTCTAGGGGTGCGTCTAATGAAAAACTGTTTTTT. It is translated as CASSSRGASNEKLFF.

V gene TRBV29-1 combines with J gene TRBJ1-2; D possibly corresponds to TRBD1 (6 bases). Trimming removed 0 bases at V and 5 bases at J, with 19 bases between. Per germline, CDR1 SQVTM and CDR2 ANQGSEA. The length of the CDR3 is 16 residues. The CDR3 DNA reads as TGCAGCGTTGAAGATTTGGGCACAGGGCCATCTTATGGCTACACCTTC. As protein: CSVEDLGTGPSYGYTF. The whole variable domain, remainder taken from reference TRBV29-1 and TRBJ1-2, is SAVISQKPSRDICQRGTSLTIQCQVDSQVTMMFWYRQQPGQSLTLIATANQGSEATYESGFVIDKFPISRPNLTFSTLTVSNMSPEDSSIYLCSVEDLGTGPSYGYTFGSGTRLTVV.

The chain couples TRBV28 to TRBJ2-7; perhaps TRBD2 as D (7 bases). The CDR3 is made up of 14 amino acids. The germline gives CDR1 MDHEN, CDR2 SYDVKM. Trimming removed 3 bases at V and 1 base at J, with 10 bases between. DNA of the CDR3: TGTGCCAGCAGTTTGGGGGGGCTTTCCTACGAGCAGTACTTC. Protein product: CASSLGGLSYEQYF.

This chain uses TRBV30 with TRBJ2-7; possibly TRBD1 for D (6 bases). Germline CDR1 GTSNPN, CDR2 SVGIG (reference sequence). This CDR3 region has 13 residues. V dropped 5 bases and J dropped 7 bases, with 18 bases sitting between them. This chain's CDR3 is CAWGLGAIGEQYF. DNA for the CDR3: TGTGCCTGGGGTCTGGGGGCGATTGGTGAGCAGTACTTC.